These T cell receptor beta chains were read from a single sample in a study of blood T cell repertoires in COVID-19. Method: immunoSEQ multiplex PCR; TCRdb's copy keeps in-frame clones and lacks some. The table records roughly 280,000 clones, 87% of them present only once. Input material: peripheral blood. Every receptor here comes from a woman between 50 and 59 years old who had recovered from COVID-19. The CDR3 runs from the conserved cysteine through the conserved F or W. Each record gives: clone size, J gene, D gene, V gene, CDR3 DNA, CDR3 protein. D genes are given only for firm matches. The size field is filled for only some rows; it gives once, few, many or a size class.

>.|TRBJ1-4|TRBD1|TRBV7-2
TGTGCCAGCAGCAGCCAGGGACAGGGGGGTGAAAAACTGTTTTTT
CASSSQGQGGEKLFF
>.|TRBJ2-7|.|TRBV19
TGTGCCAGTAGCCCGGGAGCGGGCTACGAGCAGTACTTC
CASSPGAGYEQYF
>.|TRBJ2-1|TRBD1|TRBV7-9
TGTGCCAGCAGCTCTATGTACCGGACAGGGGTCTACAATGAGCAGTTCTTC
CASSSMYRTGVYNEQFF
>.|TRBJ1-4|.|TRBV6-1
TGTGCCAGCAGAGAAGAGTGGGGGGATCCGTATGAAAAACTGTTTTTT
CASREEWGDPYEKLFF
>.|TRBJ1-1|.|TRBV6-2/TRBV6-3
TGTGCCAGCAGTTACAGGCACGGGGGGACTGAAGCTTTCTTT
CASSYRHGGTEAFF
>.|TRBJ1-5|.|TRBV5-6
TGTGCCAGCAGCTACGTTGGGGCCCAGCCCCAGCATTTT
CASSYVGAQPQHF
>.|TRBJ1-2|.|TRBV27
TGTGCCAGCAGTTTAGGAGGGATCGGGGGAACCTCGGGAGGCTACACCTTC
CASSLGGIGGTSGGYTF
>.|TRBJ1-1|.|TRBV18
TGTGCCAGCTCACCACCCGTTTCGGGGAACACTGAAGCTTTCTTT
CASSPPVSGNTEAFF
>once|TRBJ1-2|.|TRBV4-3
TGCGCCAGCAGCCCTGGGTCCGGGGGTTCTTATGGCTACACCTTC
CASSPGSGGSYGYTF
>.|TRBJ2-6|.|TRBV10-3
TGTGCCATCAGTGCTCAGCCGGGTCCCTCTGGGGCCAACGTCCTGACTTTC
CAISAQPGPSGANVLTF
>.|TRBJ2-2|TRBD1|TRBV5-1
TGCGCCAGCAGCTTGCGAGGGGGCAGTACCGGGGAGCTGTTTTTT
CASSLRGGSTGELFF
>.|TRBJ1-3|TRBD1|TRBV6-5
TGTGCCAGCAGTTTCCACAGGGGAGGTGGAAACACCATATATTTT
CASSFHRGGGNTIYF
>.|TRBJ1-3|.|TRBV7-2
TGTGCCAGCAGCTTCGATCCGGGTGCTGGAAACACCATATATTTT
CASSFDPGAGNTIYF
>.|TRBJ2-5|.|TRBV9
TGTGCCAGCAGCGTAGTGGACGGGGTGGAGACCCAGTACTTC
CASSVVDGVETQYF
>.|TRBJ1-1|TRBD1|TRBV5-1
TGCGCCAGCAGCTCGGGACAGGTACGGATGAACACTGAAGCTTTCTTT
CASSSGQVRMNTEAFF
>.|TRBJ1-2|.|TRBV4-3
TGCGCCAGCAGCCAAGATTTGACAGCCCCCGGGGGCTACACCTTC
CASSQDLTAPGGYTF
>.|TRBJ2-1|.|TRBV7-2
TGTGCCAGCAGCTGGGCCGTTGACGGTGCTTACAATGAGCAGTTCTTC
CASSWAVDGAYNEQFF
>.|TRBJ2-1|.|TRBV9
TGTGCCAGCAGCGCCGGGACTCCCGCCGTCAATGAGCAGTTCTTC
CASSAGTPAVNEQFF
>.|TRBJ2-7|TRBD2|TRBV9
TGTGCCAGCAGCGTAGGGCCTAGCGGGAGTTACGAGCAGTACTTC
CASSVGPSGSYEQYF
>.|TRBJ2-2|.|TRBV18
TGTGCCAGCTCACCTGACAGGCAACTTGGCACCGGGGAGCTGTTTTTT
CASSPDRQLGTGELFF
>.|TRBJ2-5|TRBD1|TRBV5-1
TGCGCCAGCAGCGCTCAAACCGGGACAGAAGAGACCCAGTACTTC
CASSAQTGTEETQYF
>.|TRBJ1-4|TRBD1|TRBV5-8
TGTGCCAGCAGCTACGGGACAGGGGCTAATGAAAAACTGTTTTTT
CASSYGTGANEKLFF
>.|TRBJ1-6|.|TRBV9
TGTGCCAGCAGCGGGGGGGGACCCAATAATTCACCCCTCCACTTT
CASSGGGPNNSPLHF
>.|TRBJ2-2|TRBD1|TRBV11-2
TGTGCCAGCAGCCGTCGACAGGGAACAGCCGGGGAGCTGTTTTTT
CASSRRQGTAGELFF
>.|TRBJ2-5|TRBD1|TRBV6-5
TGTGCCAGCAGCTTTCAAGGACAGGGGGGGGAGACCCAGTACTTC
CASSFQGQGGETQYF
>.|TRBJ2-5|.|TRBV11-1
TGTGCCAGCAGCCGGCGGGTACAAGAGACCCAGTACTTC
CASSRRVQETQYF
>.|TRBJ1-2|TRBD1|TRBV19
TGTGCCAGTAGTATTGGAGGGACAGGGGCCTTCGAGGACTATGGCTACACCTTC
CASSIGGTGAFEDYGYTF
>.|TRBJ2-5|.|TRBV30
TGTGCCTGGAGCCTTCAGATTCAAGAGACCCAGTACTTC
CAWSLQIQETQYF
>.|TRBJ2-3|.|TRBV4-2
TGTGCCAGCAGCCTTCTGGGCAGCACAGATACGCAGTATTTT
CASSLLGSTDTQYF
>many|TRBJ1-1|.|TRBV30
TGTGCCTGGACAGGTGACATGAACACTGAAGCTTTCTTT
CAWTGDMNTEAFF
>once|TRBJ2-1|.|TRBV6-5
TGTGCCAGCAGTTACCCCTCGGCAGGGGACAATGAGCAGTTCTTC
CASSYPSAGDNEQFF
>.|TRBJ2-7|TRBD1|TRBV7-2
TGTGCCAGCAGCATCCGGACAGGGGAGTTGCACGAGCAGTACTTC
CASSIRTGELHEQYF
>few|TRBJ2-7|TRBD2|TRBV4-2
TGTGCCAGCAGCCAAGAAGTTAGCGGGAACTTCTACGAGCAGTACTTC
CASSQEVSGNFYEQYF
>.|TRBJ2-4|TRBD1|TRBV30
TGTGCCTGGACTCTTGAGCCGGGACAGGTACCACTAGCCAAAAACATTCAGTACTTC
CAWTLEPGQVPLAKNIQYF
>.|TRBJ1-2|TRBD1|TRBV29-1
TGCAGCGTGGGGGGGACAGGGAAAACGCGCGGCTACACCTTC
CSVGGTGKTRGYTF
>.|TRBJ1-2|TRBD1|TRBV5-1
TGCGCCAGCCGAGCTGGACAGGGGCAATATGGCTACACCTTC
CASRAGQGQYGYTF
>.|TRBJ1-2|.|TRBV11-1
TGTGCCAGCAGCGCTACAGGGAACTATGGCTACACCTTC
CASSATGNYGYTF
>.|TRBJ2-7|.|TRBV6-2/TRBV6-3
TGTGCCAGCAGCTCGACTAATTGGGTGCAGTACTTC
CASSSTNWVQYF
>.|TRBJ2-7|.|TRBV30
TGTGCCTGGAGTACGACAGCCTACGAGCAGTACTTC
CAWSTTAYEQYF
>.|TRBJ1-2|TRBD1|TRBV6-6
TGTGCCAGCAGCCCGCCGGGGGACAGTCAACCCTATGGCTACACCTTC
CASSPPGDSQPYGYTF
>.|TRBJ2-7|TRBD2|TRBV10-3
TGTGCCATCAGTGGTAGCGGGAGCCCCTACGAGCAGTACTTC
CAISGSGSPYEQYF